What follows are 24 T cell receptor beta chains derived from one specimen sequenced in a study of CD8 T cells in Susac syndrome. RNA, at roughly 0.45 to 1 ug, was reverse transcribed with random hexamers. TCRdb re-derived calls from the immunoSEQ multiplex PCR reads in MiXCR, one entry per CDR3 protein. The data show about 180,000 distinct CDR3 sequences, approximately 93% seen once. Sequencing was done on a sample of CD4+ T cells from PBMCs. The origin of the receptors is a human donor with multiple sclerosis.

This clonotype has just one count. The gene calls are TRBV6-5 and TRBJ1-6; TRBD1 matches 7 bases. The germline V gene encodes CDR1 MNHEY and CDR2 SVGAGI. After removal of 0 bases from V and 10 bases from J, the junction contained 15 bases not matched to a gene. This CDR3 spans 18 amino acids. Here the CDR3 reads CASSYSIGQGGLGSPLHF. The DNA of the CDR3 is TGTGCCAGCAGTTACTCGATTGGTCAGGGGGGGCTCGGCTCACCCCTCCACTTT.

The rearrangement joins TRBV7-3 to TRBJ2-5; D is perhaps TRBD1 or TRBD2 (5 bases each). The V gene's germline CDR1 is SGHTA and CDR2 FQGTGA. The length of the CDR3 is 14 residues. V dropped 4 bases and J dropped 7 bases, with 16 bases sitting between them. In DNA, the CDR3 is TGTGCCAGCAGCTACGGGACGGTCCGCGCGACCCAGTACTTC. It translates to CASSYGTVRATQYF.

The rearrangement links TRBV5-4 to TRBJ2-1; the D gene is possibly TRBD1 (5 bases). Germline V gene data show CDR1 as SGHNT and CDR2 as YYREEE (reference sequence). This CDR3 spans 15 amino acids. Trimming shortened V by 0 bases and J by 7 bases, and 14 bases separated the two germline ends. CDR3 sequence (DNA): TGTGCCAGCAGCTTGGGGGGCCTCGGGTGGAATGAGCAGTTCTTC. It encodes CASSLGGLGWNEQFF. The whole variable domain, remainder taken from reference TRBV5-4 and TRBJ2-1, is ETGVTQSPTHLIKTRGQQVTLRCSSQSGHNTVSWYQQALGQGPQFIFQYYREEENGRGNFPPRFSGLQFPNYSSELNVNALELDDSALYLCASSLGGLGWNEQFFGPGTRLTVL.

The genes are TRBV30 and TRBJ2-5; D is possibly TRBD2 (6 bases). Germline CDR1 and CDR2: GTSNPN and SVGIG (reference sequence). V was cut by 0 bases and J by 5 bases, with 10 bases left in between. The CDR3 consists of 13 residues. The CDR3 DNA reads TGTGCCTGGAGTGTACTAGGGAGGGAGACCCAGTACTTC. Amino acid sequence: CAWSVLGRETQYF.

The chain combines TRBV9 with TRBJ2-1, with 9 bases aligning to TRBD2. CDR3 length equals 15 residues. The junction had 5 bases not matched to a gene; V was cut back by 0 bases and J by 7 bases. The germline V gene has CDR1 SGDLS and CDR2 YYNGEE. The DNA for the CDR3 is TGTGCCAGCAGCGTAGCCCCTAGCGGGGTTAATGAGCAGTTCTTC. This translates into CASSVAPSGVNEQFF.

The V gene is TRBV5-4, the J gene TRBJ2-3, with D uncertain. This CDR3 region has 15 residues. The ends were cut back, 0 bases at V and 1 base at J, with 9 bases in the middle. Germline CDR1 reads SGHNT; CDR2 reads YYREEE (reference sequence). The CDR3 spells CASSLASRGTDTQYF. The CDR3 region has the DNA TGTGCCAGCAGCTTGGCCAGCCGGGGCACAGATACGCAGTATTTT.

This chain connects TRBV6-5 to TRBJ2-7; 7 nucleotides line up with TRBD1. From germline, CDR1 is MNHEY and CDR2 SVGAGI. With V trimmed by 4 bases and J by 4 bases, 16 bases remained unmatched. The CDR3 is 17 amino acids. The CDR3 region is CASSSLEGAASLYEQYF. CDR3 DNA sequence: TGTGCCAGCAGTTCACTCGAGGGGGCGGCATCACTTTACGAGCAGTACTTC.

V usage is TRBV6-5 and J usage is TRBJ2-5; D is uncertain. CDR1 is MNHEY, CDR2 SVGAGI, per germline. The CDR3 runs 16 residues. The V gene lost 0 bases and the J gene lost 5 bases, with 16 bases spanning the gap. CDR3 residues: CASSYSISKLRETQYF. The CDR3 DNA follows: TGTGCCAGCAGTTACTCGATCTCCAAGCTCAGGGAGACCCAGTACTTC.

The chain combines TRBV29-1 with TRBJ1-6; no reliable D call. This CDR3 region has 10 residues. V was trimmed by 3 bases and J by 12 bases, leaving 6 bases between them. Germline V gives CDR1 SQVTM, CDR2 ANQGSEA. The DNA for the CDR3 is TGCAGCGTTGACTCCAGACCCCTCCACTTT. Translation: CSVDSRPLHF.

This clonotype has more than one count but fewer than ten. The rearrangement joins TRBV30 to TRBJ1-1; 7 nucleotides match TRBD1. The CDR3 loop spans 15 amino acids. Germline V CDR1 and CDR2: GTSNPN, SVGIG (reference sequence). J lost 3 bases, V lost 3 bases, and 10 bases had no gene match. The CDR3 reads CAWRETGAGDTEAFF. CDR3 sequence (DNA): TGTGCCTGGAGGGAAACAGGGGCAGGGGACACTGAAGCTTTCTTT.

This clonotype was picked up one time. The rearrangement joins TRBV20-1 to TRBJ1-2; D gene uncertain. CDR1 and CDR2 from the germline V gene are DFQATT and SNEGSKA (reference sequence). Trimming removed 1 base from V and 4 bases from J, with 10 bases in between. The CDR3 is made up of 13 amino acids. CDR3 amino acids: CSARGEGGYGYTF. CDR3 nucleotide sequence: TGCAGTGCTAGAGGGGAGGGTGGCTATGGCTACACCTTC.

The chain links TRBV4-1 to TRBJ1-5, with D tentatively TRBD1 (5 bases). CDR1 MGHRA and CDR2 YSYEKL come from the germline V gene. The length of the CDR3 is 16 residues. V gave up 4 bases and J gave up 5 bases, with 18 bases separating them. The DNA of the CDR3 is TGCGCCAGCAGCCGCACCCCGGGACTTTCAGATCAGCCCCAGCATTTT. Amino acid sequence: CASSRTPGLSDQPQHF.

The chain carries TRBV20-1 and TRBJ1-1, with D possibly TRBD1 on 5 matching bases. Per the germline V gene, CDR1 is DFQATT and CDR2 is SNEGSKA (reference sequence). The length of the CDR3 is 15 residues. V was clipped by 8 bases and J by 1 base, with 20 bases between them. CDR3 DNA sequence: TGCAGTCCAATGACCGCAGGGCAAGGGAACACTGAAGCTTTCTTT. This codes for CSPMTAGQGNTEAFF.

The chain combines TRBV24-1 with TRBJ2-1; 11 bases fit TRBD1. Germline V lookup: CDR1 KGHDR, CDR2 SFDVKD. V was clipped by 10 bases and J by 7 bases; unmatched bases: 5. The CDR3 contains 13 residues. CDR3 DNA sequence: TGTGCCACAGGACAGGGGGCTGAGAATGAGCAGTTCTTC. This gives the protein CATGQGAENEQFF.

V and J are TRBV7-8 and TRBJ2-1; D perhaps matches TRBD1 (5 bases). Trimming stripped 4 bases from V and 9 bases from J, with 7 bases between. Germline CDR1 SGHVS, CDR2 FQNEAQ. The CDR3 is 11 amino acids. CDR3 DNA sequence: TGTGCCAGCAGCTCAGGGCCTGAGCAGTTCTTC. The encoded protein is CASSSGPEQFF.

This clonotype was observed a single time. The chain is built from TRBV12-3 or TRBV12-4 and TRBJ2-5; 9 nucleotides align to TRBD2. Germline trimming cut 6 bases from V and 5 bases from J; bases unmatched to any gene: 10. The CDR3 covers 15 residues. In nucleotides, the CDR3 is TGTGCCAGCAGGGGGTTAGCGGGAGTTATGGAGACCCAGTACTTC. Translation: CASRGLAGVMETQYF.

The CDR3 DNA follows: TGTGCCAGCAGCCAGGAAGGCGGACGCGGGGAGCAGTACTTC. This encodes CASSQEGGRGEQYF. This chain connects TRBV3-1 to TRBJ2-7; TRBD2 might be the D (5 bases). The CDR3 contains 14 residues. V shed 3 bases and J shed 7 bases, with 16 bases lying between them. Germline V gives CDR1 LGHDT, CDR2 YNNKEL (reference sequence).

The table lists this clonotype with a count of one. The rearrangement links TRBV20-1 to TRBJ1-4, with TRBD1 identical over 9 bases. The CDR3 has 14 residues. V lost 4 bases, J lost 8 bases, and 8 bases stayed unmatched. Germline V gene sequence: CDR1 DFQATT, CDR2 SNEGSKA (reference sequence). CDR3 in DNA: TGCAGTGCTACCGGACAGGGGTCTTGGGAAAAACTGTTTTTT. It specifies CSATGQGSWEKLFF.

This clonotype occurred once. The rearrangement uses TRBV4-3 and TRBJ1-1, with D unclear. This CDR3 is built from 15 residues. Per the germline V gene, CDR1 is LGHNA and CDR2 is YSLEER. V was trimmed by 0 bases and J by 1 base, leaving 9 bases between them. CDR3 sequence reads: CASSQDLRGNTEAFF. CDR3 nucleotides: TGCGCCAGCAGCCAAGATTTGCGGGGGAACACTGAAGCTTTCTTT.

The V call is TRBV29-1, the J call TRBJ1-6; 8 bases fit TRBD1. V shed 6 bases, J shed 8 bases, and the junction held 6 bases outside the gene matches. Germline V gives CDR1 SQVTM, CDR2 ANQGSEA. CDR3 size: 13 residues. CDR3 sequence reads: CSVQQGDHSPLHF. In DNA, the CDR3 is TGCAGCGTCCAACAGGGGGACCATTCACCCCTCCACTTT.

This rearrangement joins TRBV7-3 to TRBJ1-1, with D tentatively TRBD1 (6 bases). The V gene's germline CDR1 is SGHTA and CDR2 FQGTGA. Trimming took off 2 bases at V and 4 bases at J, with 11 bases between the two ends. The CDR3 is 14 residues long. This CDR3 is CASSLLGAGTEAFF. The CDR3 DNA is TGTGCCAGCAGCTTATTGGGGGCCGGCACTGAAGCTTTCTTT. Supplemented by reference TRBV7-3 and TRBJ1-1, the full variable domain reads GAGVSQTPSNKVTEKGKYVELRCDPISGHTALYWYRQSLGQGPEFLIYFQGTGAADDSGLPNDRFFAVRPEGSVSTLKIQRTERGDSAVYLCASSLLGAGTEAFFGQGTRLTVV.

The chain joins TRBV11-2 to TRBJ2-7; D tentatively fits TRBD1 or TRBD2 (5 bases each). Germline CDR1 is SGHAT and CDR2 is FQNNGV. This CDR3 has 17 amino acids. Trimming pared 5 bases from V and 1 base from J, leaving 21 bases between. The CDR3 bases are TGTGCCAGCAGCCGAAACGCCGGGACCCGCGTATCCTACGAGCAGTACTTC. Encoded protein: CASSRNAGTRVSYEQYF.

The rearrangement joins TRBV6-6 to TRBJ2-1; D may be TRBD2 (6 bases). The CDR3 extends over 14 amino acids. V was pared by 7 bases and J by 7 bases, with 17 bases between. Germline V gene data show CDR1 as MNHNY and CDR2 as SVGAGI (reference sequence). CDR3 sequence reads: CASTQNGAGNEQFF. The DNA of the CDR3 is TGTGCCAGCACCCAGAACGGGGCGGGAAATGAGCAGTTCTTC.

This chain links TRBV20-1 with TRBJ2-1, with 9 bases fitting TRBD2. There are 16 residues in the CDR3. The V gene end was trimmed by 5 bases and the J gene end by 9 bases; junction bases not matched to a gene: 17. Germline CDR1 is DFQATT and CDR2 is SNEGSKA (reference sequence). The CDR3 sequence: CSARLPGLAVGGEQFF. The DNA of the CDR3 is TGCAGTGCTCGACTCCCGGGACTAGCCGTCGGTGGTGAGCAGTTCTTC.